The rows below give T cell receptor beta chains drawn from one sample of a study of T cells in Graves' hyperthyroidism and ophthalmopathy. TCRdb fed the multiplex PCR reads into MiXCR, producing one record per CDR3 protein. The sample consists of 350,000 to 400,000 distinct CDR3 sequences, about 15% of them appearing once. Sequenced material: blood. The source of these receptors is a woman under 40 with Graves' hyperthyroidism. CDR3s include the opening cysteine and the closing phenylalanine or tryptophan. The D gene is left open where the match is weak. Only part of the rows carry a size: once, few, many, or a class if the clone is expanded.

V	size	length	J	D	CDR3	DNA
TRBV7-8	many	16	TRBJ2-4	NA	CASSLGQGLVKNIQYF	TGTGCCAGCAGCTTAGGGCAGGGGTTGGTCAAAAACATTCAGTACTTC
TRBV10-3	NA	15	TRBJ1-1	NA	CAISEASTPNTEAFF	TGTGCCATCAGTGAAGCTAGTACACCCAACACTGAAGCTTTCTTT
TRBV2	NA	14	TRBJ2-1	TRBD2	CASSKLAGANEQFF	TGTGCCAGCTCGAAACTAGCGGGAGCTAATGAGCAGTTCTTC
TRBV12-3/TRBV12-4	many	13	TRBJ2-7	NA	CASSLQTSYEQYF	TGTGCCAGCAGTTTGCAAACCTCCTACGAGCAGTACTTC
TRBV5-6	NA	15	TRBJ2-5	NA	CASSPGTRREETQYF	TGTGCCAGCAGTCCGGGAACCCGCCGGGAGGAGACCCAGTACTTC
TRBV10-3	many	17	TRBJ2-7	TRBD2	CAISEVVGLAGSSEQYF	TGTGCCATCAGTGAAGTTGTGGGACTAGCGGGATCCTCCGAGCAGTACTTC
TRBV20-1	few	14	TRBJ2-5	TRBD2	CSARWGSGVETQYF	TGCAGTGCTAGATGGGGGAGCGGGGTAGAGACCCAGTACTTC
TRBV7-9	many	10	TRBJ2-1	NA	CAVRLNEQFF	TGTGCCGTCCGACTCAATGAGCAGTTCTTC
TRBV20-1	NA	14	TRBJ2-5	NA	CSAAEGQFQETQYF	TGCAGTGCCGCGGAGGGGCAGTTCCAAGAGACCCAGTACTTC
TRBV2	NA	15	TRBJ2-6	NA	CASRYDNSGANVLTF	TGTGCCAGCAGGTACGACAACTCTGGGGCCAACGTCCTGACTTTC
TRBV20-1	few	13	TRBJ1-1	TRBD1	CSGKTGENTEAFF	TGCAGTGGTAAGACAGGGGAGAACACTGAAGCTTTCTTT
TRBV3-1	many	11	TRBJ1-1	NA	CASSQGQGAFF	TGTGCCAGCAGCCAGGGTCAGGGGGCTTTCTTT
TRBV29-1	NA	13	TRBJ2-4	NA	CSVVVGAKNIQYF	TGCAGCGTTGTGGTCGGAGCCAAAAACATTCAGTACTTC
TRBV28	many	15	TRBJ2-1	NA	CASSLLAEADNEQFF	TGTGCCAGCAGTCTTCTCGCGGAGGCCGACAATGAGCAGTTCTTC
TRBV28	NA	13	TRBJ2-2	NA	CASSFGYTGELFF	TGTGCCAGCAGTTTTGGGTACACCGGGGAGCTGTTTTTT
TRBV6-1	few	14	TRBJ1-4	NA	CASIDPGTNEKLFF	TGTGCCAGCATCGACCCAGGGACTAATGAAAAACTGTTTTTT
TRBV20-1	NA	16	TRBJ2-3	NA	CSARDRAEGRTDTQYF	TGCAGTGCTAGAGATAGGGCTGAGGGACGAACAGATACGCAGTATTTT
TRBV9	many	13	TRBJ1-2	NA	CASSHGSSYGYTF	TGTGCCAGCAGTCACGGTTCATCCTATGGCTACACCTTC
TRBV4-1	many	15	TRBJ2-3	TRBD2	CASSQTGLAVDTQYF	TGCGCCAGCAGCCAAACGGGACTAGCGGTAGATACGCAGTATTTT
TRBV29-1	NA	15	TRBJ2-1	TRBD2	CSAEGREDMYNEQFF	TGCAGCGCTGAAGGTCGGGAGGACATGTACAATGAGCAGTTCTTC
TRBV18	few	18	TRBJ2-1	TRBD2	CASSPGGGRALAYNEQFF	TGTGCCAGCTCACCAGGGGGCGGGAGGGCCCTGGCCTACAATGAGCAGTTCTTC
TRBV19	many	14	TRBJ2-2	TRBD2	CASKLAGDTGELFF	TGTGCCAGTAAACTAGCGGGGGACACCGGGGAGCTGTTTTTT
TRBV7-8	many	14	TRBJ1-1	NA	CASSPTGLRTEAFF	TGTGCCAGCAGCCCCACAGGGCTCCGCACTGAAGCTTTCTTT
TRBV20-1	few	11	TRBJ2-1	NA	CSASWYNEQFF	TGCAGTGCTAGTTGGTACAATGAGCAGTTCTTC
TRBV27	many	16	TRBJ2-1	NA	CASTRGGGPAYNEQFF	TGTGCCAGCACCAGGGGGGGCGGTCCAGCCTACAATGAGCAGTTCTTC
TRBV6-1	few	12	TRBJ1-5	NA	CASSRQLQPQHF	TGTGCCAGCAGCAGACAGTTACAGCCCCAGCATTTT
TRBV6-5	many	13	TRBJ2-7	NA	CASSYSYLYEQYF	TGTGCCAGCAGTTACTCGTACCTCTACGAGCAGTACTTC
TRBV3-1	many	13	TRBJ1-1	NA	CASSQERNTEAFF	TGTGCCAGCAGCCAAGAACGAAACACTGAAGCTTTCTTT
TRBV4-2	NA	16	TRBJ2-1	TRBD1	CASSQDRQGAYNEQFF	TGTGCCAGCAGCCAAGATCGACAGGGGGCTTACAATGAGCAGTTCTTC
TRBV6-9	NA	16	TRBJ2-7	NA	CASSDSEDKGRYEQYF	TGTGCCAGCAGTGATTCGGAGGACAAGGGTCGGTACGAGCAGTACTTC
TRBV20-1	many	14	TRBJ2-1	NA	CSASPSLTSNEQFF	TGCAGTGCTAGCCCGTCCTTGACTAGCAATGAGCAGTTCTTC
TRBV19	NA	15	TRBJ1-1	NA	CASTTYGGKDTEAFF	TGTGCCAGTACTACTTATGGTGGGAAAGACACTGAAGCTTTCTTT
TRBV12-3/TRBV12-4	many	16	TRBJ2-3	TRBD2	CASSFKTSGSPDTQYF	TGTGCCAGCAGTTTCAAGACTAGCGGGAGCCCAGATACGCAGTATTTT
TRBV6-5	NA	13	TRBJ2-1	NA	CASSYDGFNEQFF	TGTGCCAGCAGTTACGATGGGTTCAATGAGCAGTTCTTC
TRBV11-2	NA	14	TRBJ2-7	TRBD2	CASSKSGGAGEQYF	TGTGCCAGCAGCAAAAGCGGGGGGGCCGGAGAGCAGTACTTC
TRBV5-1	many	16	TRBJ2-1	TRBD2	CASSSWTSGDYNEQFF	TGCGCCAGCAGCTCCTGGACTAGCGGGGACTACAATGAGCAGTTCTTC
TRBV4-1	NA	17	TRBJ1-4	TRBD1	CASSQFRGLATNEKLFF	TGCGCCAGCAGCCAGTTCAGGGGGCTAGCAACTAATGAAAAACTGTTTTTT
TRBV6-6	few	16	TRBJ1-4	NA	CASSYLGQTTNEKLFF	TGTGCCAGCAGTTACCTGGGACAAACAACTAATGAAAAACTGTTTTTT
TRBV6-2/TRBV6-3	many	15	TRBJ2-3	NA	CASSSLATSTDTQYF	TGTGCCAGCAGTTCGCTAGCGACTAGCACAGATACGCAGTATTTT
TRBV29-1	few	14	TRBJ2-1	TRBD2	CSVALAGASDEQFF	TGCAGCGTAGCACTAGCGGGAGCCAGCGATGAGCAGTTCTTC
TRBV5-1	few	16	TRBJ2-2	TRBD2	CASSWSSGRDTGELFF	TGCGCCAGCAGCTGGTCTAGCGGGAGGGACACCGGGGAGCTGTTTTTT
TRBV20-1	few	14	TRBJ2-1	TRBD2	CSAPTSGRWHEQFF	TGCAGTGCGCCGACTAGCGGGAGGTGGCATGAGCAGTTCTTC
TRBV19	few	18	TRBJ2-7	TRBD2	CASSIGFLTSGSTYEQYF	TGTGCCAGTAGTATAGGGTTTTTGACTAGCGGGAGCACCTACGAGCAGTACTTC
TRBV28	many	15	TRBJ2-5	TRBD2	CASQREAGDEETQYF	TGTGCCAGCCAGAGAGAAGCGGGAGATGAAGAGACCCAGTACTTC
TRBV28	NA	18	TRBJ2-6	TRBD1	CASSLLGQGVSGANVLTF	TGTGCCAGCAGTTTATTAGGACAGGGTGTATCTGGGGCCAACGTCCTGACTTTC
TRBV3-1	many	14	TRBJ2-1	TRBD1	CASSWTGNNNEQFF	TGTGCCAGCAGTTGGACAGGGAATAACAATGAGCAGTTCTTC
TRBV6-2/TRBV6-3	few	15	TRBJ2-7	NA	CASSEPSAGAYEQYF	TGTGCCAGCAGCGAACCCAGTGCAGGGGCCTACGAGCAGTACTTC
TRBV20-1	NA	13	TRBJ2-1	NA	CSARLPGSNEQFF	TGCAGTGCTAGGCTTCCCGGCTCCAATGAGCAGTTCTTC
TRBV7-3	NA	17	TRBJ2-1	TRBD2	CASSFFFRRGRYNEQFF	TGTGCCAGCAGCTTCTTTTTTAGGCGGGGGAGATACAATGAGCAGTTCTTC
TRBV3-1	many	15	TRBJ2-1	TRBD1	CASSYQGANYNEQFF	TGTGCCAGCAGCTATCAGGGGGCGAACTACAATGAGCAGTTCTTC
TRBV7-9	many	20	TRBJ2-1	TRBD2	CASSLGELSGLAGRYNEQFF	TGTGCCAGCAGCTTAGGGGAGTTGTCCGGACTAGCGGGACGATACAATGAGCAGTTCTTC
TRBV6-1	NA	15	TRBJ2-1	NA	CASRSSGSSYNEQFF	TGTGCCAGCAGAAGTAGCGGAAGCTCCTACAATGAGCAGTTCTTC
TRBV20-1	NA	15	TRBJ2-7	TRBD2	CSAMPTSGSHYEQYF	TGCAGTGCCATGCCCACTAGCGGGAGCCATTACGAGCAGTACTTC
TRBV18	many	17	TRBJ2-7	TRBD2	CASSRWELAGDSYEQYF	TGTGCCAGCTCACGCTGGGAATTAGCGGGTGATAGCTACGAGCAGTACTTC
TRBV6-9	once	16	TRBJ1-3	NA	CASSSYLGDSGNTIYF	TGTGCCAGCAGTTCCTATTTAGGGGACTCTGGAAACACCATATATTTT
TRBV6-1	NA	15	TRBJ1-6	TRBD1	CASSRLGQGNSPLHF	TGTGCCAGCAGTCGCCTGGGACAGGGAAATTCACCCCTCCACTTT
TRBV5-4	NA	13	TRBJ2-1	TRBD2	CASSHSGSNEQFF	TGTGCCAGCAGCCATAGCGGGAGCAATGAGCAGTTCTTC
TRBV28	many	16	TRBJ2-7	TRBD2	CASSPGLAELFYEQYF	TGTGCCAGCAGTCCGGGACTAGCGGAATTATTCTACGAGCAGTACTTC
TRBV5-1	many	12	TRBJ2-7	NA	CASSLDDHEQYF	TGCGCCAGCAGCTTGGACGACCACGAGCAGTACTTC
TRBV7-3	few	16	TRBJ2-3	TRBD2	CASSLGLAGVADTQYF	TGTGCCAGCAGCTTAGGACTAGCGGGAGTCGCAGATACGCAGTATTTT